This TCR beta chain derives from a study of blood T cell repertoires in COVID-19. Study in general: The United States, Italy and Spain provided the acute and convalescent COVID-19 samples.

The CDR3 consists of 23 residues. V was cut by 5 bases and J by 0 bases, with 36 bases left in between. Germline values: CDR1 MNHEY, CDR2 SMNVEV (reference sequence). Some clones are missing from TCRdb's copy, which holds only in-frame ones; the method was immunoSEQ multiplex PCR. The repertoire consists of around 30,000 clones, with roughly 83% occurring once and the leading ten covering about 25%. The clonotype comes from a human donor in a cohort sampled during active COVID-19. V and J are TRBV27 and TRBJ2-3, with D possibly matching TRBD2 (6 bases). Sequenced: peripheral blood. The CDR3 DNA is TGTGCCAGCAGTCCGCCCCCGGGAGACGAGGGCTTCTTCGTTATAACTAGCACAGATACGCAGTATTTT. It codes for CASSPPPGDEGFFVITSTDTQYF.